This T cell receptor beta chain originates from a study of T cell repertoires in cytomegalovirus infection (dated by TCRdb to the late 2010s). Notes on the research overall: The HLA type of each donor mattered for the analysis, because public TCR beta signatures pointed to carriage of CMV infection along with the matching HLA type. General findings and caveats noted by the study authors: Cumulative frequency of public TCR beta family members discriminated carriers of CMV infection plus the relevant HLA type in this cohort and an independent approximately 350-donor cohort. The ex vivo response was dominated by HLA-C-restricted CMV-specific TCR beta clonotypes, and the single most frequent clonotype in two of eight donors was supplied by these HLA-C-restricted clonotypes.

This clonotype was detected many times. The target of this receptor is not known. There are no base qualities to consult, and no much larger clone falls within one base. This sample was sequenced with an Illumina HiSeq 1500. The public reads were quality trimmed at Q25 with fastp and then assembled into clones with MiXCR by TCRdb, keeping productive beta chains. When rows share a CDR3 protein, they turn into one entry using the most common DNA and genes. Here the sample has under 350,000 distinct CDR3 sequences; around 10% occur a single time. Less than 3% of the sample belongs to the ten largest clones. Taken from cysteine to phenylalanine, the CDR3 has 15 residues. Only the CDR3 portion is preserved as DNA: 45 bases, with reading frame beginning at the first base. The junction carries 19 bases between V and J, which are trimmed by 3 bases and 7 bases respectively. CDR1 and CDR2 are read off the germline V gene (reference sequence) as DFQATT and SNEGSKA.

The sequenced sample was PBMCs. This chain joins TRBV20-1 to TRBJ2-1; the D gene is perhaps TRBD2, on 6 matching bases. This clonotype was sampled from a human donor in good health (CMV status not recorded). Some clones in this sample may be carry-over from other donors' samples. The bases read TGCAGTGCTAGGTTGGGGGGTCCCAGCACGAATGAGCAGTTCTTC. Translated, it gives CSARLGGPSTNEQFF.